This T cell receptor (beta chain) appears in the sequencing data of a study of OX40 agonist ivuxolimab in advanced cancers. Study observations and caveats: Low levels of normalized T-cell clonal expansion also appeared in some nonresponders.

This clone was detected once. Its specificity is unknown. Germline-derived CDR1 and CDR2 are SGHVS and FQNEAQ. The trim removed 5 bases at V and 1 base at J, leaving 11 bases unmatched. CDR3 length equals 17 residues. Clones were sequenced by immunoSEQ multiplex PCR, and TCRdb holds only the in-frame ones, with some missing. The repertoire has 74,000 or so clones, roughly 90% of them found once; the top ten carry approximately 11%. This sample comprised CD4+ or CD8+ T cells sorted from blood, obtained in a trial of the OX40 agonist ivuxolimab. The chain uses TRBV7-8 and TRBJ2-3; 8 nucleotides align to TRBD2. The TCR was taken from an adult with an advanced solid tumor such as melanoma, head and neck, liver or kidney cancer. In DNA form, the CDR3 reads TGTGCCAGCAGCCCCCAAAGGGCGGGGGGAGGCACAGATACGCAGTATTTT. This codes for CASSPQRAGGGTDTQYF.